The 4 T cell receptor beta chains given below trace back to one sample, sequenced in a study of blood T cell repertoires in COVID-19. Clones were read by immunoSEQ multiplex PCR, and TCRdb kept only the in-frame ones, dropping some. The table lists about 500,000 clones, 89% of them singletons. The sample comprised peripheral blood. The receptors were gathered from a man aged 18 to 30 with COVID-19, enrolled during active disease.

The gene calls are TRBV10-3 and TRBJ1-4; a possible D gene is TRBD1 (5 bases). This CDR3 comprises 13 residues. Trimming took 6 bases from V and 0 from J, leaving 5 bases between them. Germline assignment: CDR1 ENHRY and CDR2 SYGVKD. In DNA, the CDR3 is TGTGCCATCAGGGACACAACTAATGAAAAACTGTTTTTT. It yields the protein CAIRDTTNEKLFF.

The gene calls are TRBV2 and TRBJ2-5, with D possibly TRBD2 on 5 matching bases. The CDR3 is made up of 12 amino acids. CDR1 and CDR2 (germline): SNHLY, FYNNEI. V was cut by 8 bases and J by 6 bases, with 13 bases left in between. The chain's CDR3 is CASVEAAKTQYF. The CDR3 coding sequence is TGTGCCAGCGTGGAGGCGGCAAAGACCCAGTACTTC.

The chain is built from TRBV6-5 and TRBJ2-6; 7 bases agree with TRBD2. This CDR3 contains 15 residues. Germline CDR1 reads MNHEY; CDR2 reads SVGAGI. J lost 2 bases, V lost 4 bases, and 2 bases had no gene match. The CDR3 DNA is TGTGCCAGCAGTTCACGGGGGGCTGGGGCCAACGTCCTGACTTTC. Its translation is CASSSRGAGANVLTF.

The V gene is TRBV27, the J gene TRBJ2-1; D may be TRBD1 (6 bases). The germline V gene has CDR1 MNHEY and CDR2 SMNVEV (reference sequence). CDR3 length: 12 residues. Trimming cost V 5 bases and J 8 bases, with 10 bases left between them. The CDR3 reads CASSLQGYEQFF. The CDR3 DNA reads TGTGCCAGCAGTCTCCAGGGGTATGAGCAGTTCTTC.